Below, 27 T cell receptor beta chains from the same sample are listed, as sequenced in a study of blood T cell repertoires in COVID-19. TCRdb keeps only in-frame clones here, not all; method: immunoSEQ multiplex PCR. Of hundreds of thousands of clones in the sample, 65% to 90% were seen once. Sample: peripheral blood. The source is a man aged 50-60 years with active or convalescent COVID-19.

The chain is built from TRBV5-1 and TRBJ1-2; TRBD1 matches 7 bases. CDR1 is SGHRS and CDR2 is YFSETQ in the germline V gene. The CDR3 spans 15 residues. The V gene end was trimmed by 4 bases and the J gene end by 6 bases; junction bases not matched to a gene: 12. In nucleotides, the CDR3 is TGCGCCAGCAGCGAGGTTTCGACAGGGTCGGATGGCTACACCTTC. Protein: CASSEVSTGSDGYTF.

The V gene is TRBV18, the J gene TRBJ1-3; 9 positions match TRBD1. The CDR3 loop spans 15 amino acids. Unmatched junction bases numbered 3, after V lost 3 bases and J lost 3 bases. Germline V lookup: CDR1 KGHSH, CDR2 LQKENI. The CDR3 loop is CASSPSGQGGNTIYF. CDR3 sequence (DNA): TGTGCCAGCTCACCCTCGGGACAGGGTGGAAACACCATATATTTT.

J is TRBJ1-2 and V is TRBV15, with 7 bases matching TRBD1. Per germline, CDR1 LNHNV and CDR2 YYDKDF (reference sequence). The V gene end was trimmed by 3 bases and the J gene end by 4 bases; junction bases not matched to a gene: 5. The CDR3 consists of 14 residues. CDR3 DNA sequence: TGTGCCACCAGCAGGGACAGGAGGTTCTATGGCTACACCTTC. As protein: CATSRDRRFYGYTF. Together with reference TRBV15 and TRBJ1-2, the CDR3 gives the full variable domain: DAMVIQNPRYQVTQFGKPVTLSCSQTLNHNVMYWYQQKSSQAPKLLFHYYDKDFNNEADTPDNFQSRRPNTSFCFLDIRSPGLGDTAMYLCATSRDRRFYGYTFGSGTRLTVV.

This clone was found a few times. CDR3 nucleotide sequence: TGTGCCAGCAGCTTGTTTCAGGGACATAAAACCTTC. Protein product: CASSLFQGHKTF. The genes are TRBV5-6 and TRBJ1-2; D perhaps matches TRBD1 (6 bases). Germline-derived CDR1 and CDR2 are SGHDT and YYEEEE. Trimming took 1 base from V and 14 from J, leaving 15 bases between them. The CDR3 is made up of 12 amino acids.

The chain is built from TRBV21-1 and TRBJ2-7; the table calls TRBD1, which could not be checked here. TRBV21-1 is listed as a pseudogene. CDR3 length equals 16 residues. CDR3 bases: TGTGCCAGCAGCACGCCCCGGACAGGGGTGTCCTACGAGCAGTACTTC. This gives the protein CASSTPRTGVSYEQYF.

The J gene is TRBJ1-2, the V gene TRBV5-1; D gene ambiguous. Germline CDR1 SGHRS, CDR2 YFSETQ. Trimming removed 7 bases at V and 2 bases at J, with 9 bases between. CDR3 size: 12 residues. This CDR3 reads CASGELNYGYTF. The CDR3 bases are TGCGCCAGCGGAGAGCTCAACTATGGCTACACCTTC.

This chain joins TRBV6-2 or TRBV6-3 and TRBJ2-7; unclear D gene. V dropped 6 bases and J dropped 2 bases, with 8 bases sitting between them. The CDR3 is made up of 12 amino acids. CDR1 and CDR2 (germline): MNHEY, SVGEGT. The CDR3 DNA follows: TGTGCCAGCAGCTTCTACGCCTACGAGCAGTACTTC. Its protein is CASSFYAYEQYF.

CDR3 amino acids: CASSQNPGSTDTQYF. CDR3 DNA: TGTGCCAGCAGCCAAAACCCCGGGAGCACAGATACGCAGTATTTT. The chain is built from TRBV3-1 (or the pseudogene TRBV3-2) and TRBJ2-3; no reliable D call. CDR3 length equals 15 residues. V shed 2 bases and J shed 0 bases, with 9 bases lying between them. Germline CDR1 and CDR2: LGHDT and YNNKEL (reference sequence).

The CDR3 here is CASSPAGGRGRGSYNEQFF. The DNA of the CDR3 is TGTGCCAGCAGTCCCGCAGGGGGTCGAGGTCGGGGCTCCTACAATGAGCAGTTCTTC. The chain joins TRBV27 to TRBJ2-1; 7 positions agree with TRBD1. The V gene's germline CDR1 is MNHEY and CDR2 SMNVEV (reference sequence). V was clipped by 5 bases and J by 0 bases; unmatched bases: 16. CDR3 length: 19 residues.

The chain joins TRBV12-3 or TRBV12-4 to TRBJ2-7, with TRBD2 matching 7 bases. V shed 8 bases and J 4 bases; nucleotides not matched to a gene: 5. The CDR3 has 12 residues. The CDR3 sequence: CASGRAGYEQYF. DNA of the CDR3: TGTGCCAGCGGGAGGGCCGGGTACGAGCAGTACTTC.

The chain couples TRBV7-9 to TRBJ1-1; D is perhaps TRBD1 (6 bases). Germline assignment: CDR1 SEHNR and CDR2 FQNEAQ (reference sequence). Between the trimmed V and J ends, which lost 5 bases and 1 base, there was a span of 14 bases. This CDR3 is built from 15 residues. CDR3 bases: TGTGCCAGCAGCGTTCTCCGGGACACGAACACTGAAGCTTTCTTT. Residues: CASSVLRDTNTEAFF.

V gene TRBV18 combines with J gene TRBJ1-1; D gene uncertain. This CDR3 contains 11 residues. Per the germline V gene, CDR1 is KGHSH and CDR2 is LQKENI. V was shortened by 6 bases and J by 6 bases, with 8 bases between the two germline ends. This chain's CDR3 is CASSREAEAFF. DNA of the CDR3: TGTGCCAGCTCTCGCGAGGCTGAAGCTTTCTTT.

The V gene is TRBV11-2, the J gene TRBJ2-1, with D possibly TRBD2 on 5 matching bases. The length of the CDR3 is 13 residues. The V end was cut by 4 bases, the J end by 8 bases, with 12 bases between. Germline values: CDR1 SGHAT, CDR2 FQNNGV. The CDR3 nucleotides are TGTGCCAGCAGCTGGGCCGGGATCGATGAGCAGTTCTTC. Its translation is CASSWAGIDEQFF.

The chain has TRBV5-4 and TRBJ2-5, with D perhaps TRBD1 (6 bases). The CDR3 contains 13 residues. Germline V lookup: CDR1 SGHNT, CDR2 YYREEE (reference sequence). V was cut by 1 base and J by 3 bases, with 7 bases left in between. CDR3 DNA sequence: TGTGCCAGCAGCTTGCCAGGGGAAGAGACCCAGTACTTC. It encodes CASSLPGEETQYF. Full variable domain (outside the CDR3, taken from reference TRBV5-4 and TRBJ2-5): ETGVTQSPTHLIKTRGQQVTLRCSSQSGHNTVSWYQQALGQGPQFIFQYYREEENGRGNFPPRFSGLQFPNYSSELNVNALELDDSALYLCASSLPGEETQYFGPGTRLLVL.

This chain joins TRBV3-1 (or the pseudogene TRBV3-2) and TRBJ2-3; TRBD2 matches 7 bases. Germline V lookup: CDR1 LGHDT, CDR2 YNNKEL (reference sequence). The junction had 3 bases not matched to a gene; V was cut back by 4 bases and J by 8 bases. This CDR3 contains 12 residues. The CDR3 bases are TGTGCCAGCAGCCTGCCGGGGGGTACGCAGTATTTT. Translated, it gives CASSLPGGTQYF.

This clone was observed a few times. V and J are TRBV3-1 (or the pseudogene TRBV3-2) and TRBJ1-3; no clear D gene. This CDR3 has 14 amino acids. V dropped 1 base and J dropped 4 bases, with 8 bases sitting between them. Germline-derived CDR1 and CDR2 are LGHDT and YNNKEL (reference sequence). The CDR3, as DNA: TGTGCCAGCAGCCAAGGAGGCGGGGGAAACACCATATATTTT. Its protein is CASSQGGGGNTIYF.

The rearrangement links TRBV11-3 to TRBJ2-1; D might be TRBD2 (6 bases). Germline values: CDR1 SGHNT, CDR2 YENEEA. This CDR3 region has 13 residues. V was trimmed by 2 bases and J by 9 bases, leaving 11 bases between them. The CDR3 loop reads CASSLSGGSEQFF. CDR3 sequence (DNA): TGTGCCAGCAGCTTATCCGGAGGGAGTGAGCAGTTCTTC.

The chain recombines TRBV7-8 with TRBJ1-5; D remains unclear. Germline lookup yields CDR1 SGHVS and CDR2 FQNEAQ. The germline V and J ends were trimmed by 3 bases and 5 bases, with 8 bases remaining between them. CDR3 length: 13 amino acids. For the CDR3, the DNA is TGTGCCAGCAGCTTTAGTCCGGATCAGCCCCAGCATTTT. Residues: CASSFSPDQPQHF.

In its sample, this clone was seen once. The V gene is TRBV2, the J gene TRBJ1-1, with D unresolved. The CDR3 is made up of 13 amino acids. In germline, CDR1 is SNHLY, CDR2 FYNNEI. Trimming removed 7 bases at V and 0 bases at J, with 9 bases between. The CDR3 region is CASNEGLNTEAFF. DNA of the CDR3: TGTGCCAGCAACGAGGGCCTGAACACTGAAGCTTTCTTT. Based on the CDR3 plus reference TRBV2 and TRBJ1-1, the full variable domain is EPEVTQTPSHQVTQMGQEVILRCVPISNHLYFYWYRQILGQKVEFLVSFYNNEISEKSEIFDDQFSVERPDGSNFTLKIRSTKLEDSAMYFCASNEGLNTEAFFGQGTRLTVV.

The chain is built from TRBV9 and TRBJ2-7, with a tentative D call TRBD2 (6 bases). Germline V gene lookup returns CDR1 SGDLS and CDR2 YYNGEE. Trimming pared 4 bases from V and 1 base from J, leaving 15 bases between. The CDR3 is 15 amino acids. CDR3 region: CASSKTSRFSYEQYF. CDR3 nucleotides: TGTGCCAGCAGCAAAACTAGCAGGTTTTCCTACGAGCAGTACTTC.

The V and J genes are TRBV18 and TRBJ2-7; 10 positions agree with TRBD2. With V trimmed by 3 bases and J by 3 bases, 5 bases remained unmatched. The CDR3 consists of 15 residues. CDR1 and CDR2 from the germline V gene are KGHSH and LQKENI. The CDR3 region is CASSPSGRTVYEQYF. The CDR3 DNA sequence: TGTGCCAGCTCACCTAGCGGGAGGACCGTCTACGAGCAGTACTTC.

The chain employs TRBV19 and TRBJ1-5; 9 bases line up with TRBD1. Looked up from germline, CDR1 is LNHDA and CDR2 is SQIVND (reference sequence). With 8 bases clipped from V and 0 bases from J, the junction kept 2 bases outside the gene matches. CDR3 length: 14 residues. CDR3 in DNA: TGTGCCAGTGGACAGGGGTTTAGCAATCAGCCCCAGCATTTT. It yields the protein CASGQGFSNQPQHF.

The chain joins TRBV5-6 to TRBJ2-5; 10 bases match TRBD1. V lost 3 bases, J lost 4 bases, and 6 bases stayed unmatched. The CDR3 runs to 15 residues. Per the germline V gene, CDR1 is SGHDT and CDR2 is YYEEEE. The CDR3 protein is CASSYSTGGRETQYF. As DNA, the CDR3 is TGTGCCAGCAGCTATTCGACAGGGGGCCGAGAGACCCAGTACTTC. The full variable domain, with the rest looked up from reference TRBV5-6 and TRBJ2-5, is DAGVTQSPTHLIKTRGQQVTLRCSPKSGHDTVSWYQQALGQGPQFIFQYYEEEERQRGNFPDRFSGHQFPNYSSELNVNALLLGDSALYLCASSYSTGGRETQYFGPGTRLLVL.

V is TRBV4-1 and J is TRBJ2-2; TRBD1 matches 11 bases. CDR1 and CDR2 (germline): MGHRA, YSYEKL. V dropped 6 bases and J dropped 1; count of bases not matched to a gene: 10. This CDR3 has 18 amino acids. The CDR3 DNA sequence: TGCGCCAGCAGACGTCGGGACAGGGGGATTTTGAACACCGGGGAGCTGTTTTTT. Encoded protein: CASRRRDRGILNTGELFF.

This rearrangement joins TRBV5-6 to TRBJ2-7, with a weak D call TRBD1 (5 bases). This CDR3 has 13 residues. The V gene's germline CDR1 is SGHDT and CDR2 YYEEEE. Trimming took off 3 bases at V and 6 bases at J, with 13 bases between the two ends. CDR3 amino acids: CASSSPAGLEQYF. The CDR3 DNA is TGTGCCAGCAGCTCCCCTGCAGGGCTCGAGCAGTACTTC.

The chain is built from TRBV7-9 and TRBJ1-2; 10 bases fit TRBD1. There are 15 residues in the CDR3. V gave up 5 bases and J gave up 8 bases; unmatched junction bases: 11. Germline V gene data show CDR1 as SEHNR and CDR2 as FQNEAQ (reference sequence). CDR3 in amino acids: CASSRSTGTGVGYTF. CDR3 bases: TGTGCCAGCAGCCGCTCAACCGGGACAGGGGTCGGCTACACCTTC.

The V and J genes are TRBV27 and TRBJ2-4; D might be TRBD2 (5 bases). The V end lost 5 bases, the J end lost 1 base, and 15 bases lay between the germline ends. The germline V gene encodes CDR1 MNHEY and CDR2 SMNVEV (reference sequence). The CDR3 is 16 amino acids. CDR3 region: CASSPRPPGAKNIQYF. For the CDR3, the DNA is TGTGCCAGCAGTCCTCGGCCCCCGGGGGCCAAAAACATTCAGTACTTC.